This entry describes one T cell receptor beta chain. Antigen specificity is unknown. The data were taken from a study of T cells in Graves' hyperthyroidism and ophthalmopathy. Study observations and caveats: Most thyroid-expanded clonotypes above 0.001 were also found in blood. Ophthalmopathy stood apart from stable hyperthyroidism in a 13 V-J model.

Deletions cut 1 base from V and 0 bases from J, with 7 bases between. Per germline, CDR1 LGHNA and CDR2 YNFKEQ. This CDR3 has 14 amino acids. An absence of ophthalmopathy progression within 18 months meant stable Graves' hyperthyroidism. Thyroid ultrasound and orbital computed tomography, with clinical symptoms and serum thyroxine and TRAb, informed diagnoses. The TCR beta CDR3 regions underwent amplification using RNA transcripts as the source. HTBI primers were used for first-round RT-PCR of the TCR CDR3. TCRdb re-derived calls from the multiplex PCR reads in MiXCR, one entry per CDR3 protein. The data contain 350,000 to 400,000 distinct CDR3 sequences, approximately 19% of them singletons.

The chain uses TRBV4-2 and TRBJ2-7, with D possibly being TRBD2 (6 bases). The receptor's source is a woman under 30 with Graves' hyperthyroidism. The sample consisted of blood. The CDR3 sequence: CASSQVGSSYEQYF. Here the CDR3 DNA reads TGTGCCAGCAGCCAAGTCGGGAGCTCCTACGAGCAGTACTTC.